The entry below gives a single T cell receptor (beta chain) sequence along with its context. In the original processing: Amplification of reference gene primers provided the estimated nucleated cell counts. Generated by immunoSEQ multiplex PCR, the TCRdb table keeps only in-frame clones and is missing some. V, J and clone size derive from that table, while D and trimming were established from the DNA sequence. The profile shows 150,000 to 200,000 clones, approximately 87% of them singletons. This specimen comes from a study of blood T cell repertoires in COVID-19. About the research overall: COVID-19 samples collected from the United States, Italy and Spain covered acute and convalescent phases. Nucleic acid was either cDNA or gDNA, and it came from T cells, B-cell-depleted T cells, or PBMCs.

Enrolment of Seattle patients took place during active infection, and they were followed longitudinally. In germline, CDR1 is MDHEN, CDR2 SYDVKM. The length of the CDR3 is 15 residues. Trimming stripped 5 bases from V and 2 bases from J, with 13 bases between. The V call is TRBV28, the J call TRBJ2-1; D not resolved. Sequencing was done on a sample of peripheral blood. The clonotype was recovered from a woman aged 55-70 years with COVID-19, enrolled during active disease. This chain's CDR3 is CASSAFDNAYNEQFF. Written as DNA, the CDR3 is TGTGCCAGCAGTGCATTTGACAACGCCTACAATGAGCAGTTCTTC.